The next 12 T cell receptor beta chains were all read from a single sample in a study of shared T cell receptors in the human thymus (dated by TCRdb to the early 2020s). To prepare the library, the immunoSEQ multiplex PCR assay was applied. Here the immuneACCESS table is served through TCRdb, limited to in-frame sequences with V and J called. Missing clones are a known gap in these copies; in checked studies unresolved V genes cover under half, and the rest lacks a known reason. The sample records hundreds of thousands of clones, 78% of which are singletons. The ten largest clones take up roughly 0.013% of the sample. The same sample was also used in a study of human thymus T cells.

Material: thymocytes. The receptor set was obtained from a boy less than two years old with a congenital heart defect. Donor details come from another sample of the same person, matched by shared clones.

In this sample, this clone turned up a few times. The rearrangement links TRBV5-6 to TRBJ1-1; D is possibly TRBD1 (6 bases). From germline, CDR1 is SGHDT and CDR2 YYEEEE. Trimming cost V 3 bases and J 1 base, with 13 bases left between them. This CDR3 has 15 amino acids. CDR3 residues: CASSSYRVWNTEAFF. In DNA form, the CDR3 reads TGTGCCAGCAGCTCCTACAGGGTTTGGAACACTGAAGCTTTCTTT.

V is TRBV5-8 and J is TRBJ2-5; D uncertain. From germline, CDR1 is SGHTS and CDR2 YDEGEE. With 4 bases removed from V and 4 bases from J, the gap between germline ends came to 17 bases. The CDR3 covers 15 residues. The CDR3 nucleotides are TGTGCCAGCAGCGAATGGTATTCGGGTGGAGAGACCCAGTACTTC. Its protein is CASSEWYSGGETQYF.

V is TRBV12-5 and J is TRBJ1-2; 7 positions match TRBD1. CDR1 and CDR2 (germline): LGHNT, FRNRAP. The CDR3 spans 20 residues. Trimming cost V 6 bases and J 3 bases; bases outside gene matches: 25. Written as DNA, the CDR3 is TGTGCTAGTGGCCAAAGGGGGCCCCAAACGACAGGGAACCACGACTATGGCTACACCTTC. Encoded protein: CASGQRGPQTTGNHDYGYTF.

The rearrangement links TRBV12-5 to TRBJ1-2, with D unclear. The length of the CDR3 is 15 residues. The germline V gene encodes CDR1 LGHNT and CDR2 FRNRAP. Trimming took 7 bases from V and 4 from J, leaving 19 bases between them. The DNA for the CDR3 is TGTGCTAGTGATCTAAGCCGGGGTTTACGCTATGGCTACACCTTC. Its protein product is CASDLSRGLRYGYTF.

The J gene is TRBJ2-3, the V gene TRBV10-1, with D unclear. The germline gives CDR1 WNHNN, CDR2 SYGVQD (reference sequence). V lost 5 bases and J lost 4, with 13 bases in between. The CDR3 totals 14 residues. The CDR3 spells CASSSANASDTQYF. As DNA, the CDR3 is TGCGCCAGCAGTTCCGCCAACGCGTCAGATACGCAGTATTTT.

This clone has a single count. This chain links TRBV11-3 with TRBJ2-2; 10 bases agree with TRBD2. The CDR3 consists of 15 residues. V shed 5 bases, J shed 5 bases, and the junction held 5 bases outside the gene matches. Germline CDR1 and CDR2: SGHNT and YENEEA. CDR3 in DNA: TGTGCCAGCAGCCCTAGCGGGAGCGTAACCGGGGAGCTGTTTTTT. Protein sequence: CASSPSGSVTGELFF. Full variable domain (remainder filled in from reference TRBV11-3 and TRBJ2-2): EAGVVQSPRYKIIEKKQPVAFWCNPISGHNTLYWYLQNLGQGPELLIRYENEEAVDDSQLPKDRFSAERLKGVDSTLKIQPAELGDSAVYLCASSPSGSVTGELFFGEGSRLTVL.

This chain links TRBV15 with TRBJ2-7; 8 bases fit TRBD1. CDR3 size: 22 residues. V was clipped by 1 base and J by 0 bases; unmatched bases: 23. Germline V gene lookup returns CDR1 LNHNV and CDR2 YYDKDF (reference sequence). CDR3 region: CATSRAHTTFPGQVLGSYEQYF. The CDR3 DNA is TGTGCCACCAGCAGAGCTCACACCACTTTCCCGGGACAGGTTTTGGGCTCCTACGAGCAGTACTTC.

CDR3 nucleotide sequence: TGTGCCAGCAGTGAAGTTGAGGGGGAAGCCCCATATGGCTACACCTTC. Translation: CASSEVEGEAPYGYTF. This chain links TRBV2 with TRBJ1-2; the D gene is possibly TRBD1 (6 bases). CDR3 length: 16 amino acids. Trimming removed 1 base from V and 5 bases from J, with 17 bases in between. Germline V gene data show CDR1 as SNHLY and CDR2 as FYNNEI.

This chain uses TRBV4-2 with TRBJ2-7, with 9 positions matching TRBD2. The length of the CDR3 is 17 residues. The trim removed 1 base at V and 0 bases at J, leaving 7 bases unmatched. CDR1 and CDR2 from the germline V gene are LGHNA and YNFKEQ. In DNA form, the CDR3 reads TGTGCCAGCAGCCAAGCCTCCTGGACTAGCGACTCCTACGAGCAGTACTTC. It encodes CASSQASWTSDSYEQYF.

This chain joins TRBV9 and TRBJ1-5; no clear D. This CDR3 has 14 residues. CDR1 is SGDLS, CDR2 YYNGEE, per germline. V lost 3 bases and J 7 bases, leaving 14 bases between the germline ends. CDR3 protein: CASSDTHLNQPQHF. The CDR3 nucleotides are TGTGCCAGCAGCGACACACATCTGAACCAGCCCCAGCATTTT.

CDR3: CASRTGERGTDTQYF. Here the CDR3 DNA reads TGTGCCAGCAGGACCGGGGAGCGGGGCACAGATACGCAGTATTTT. The chain uses TRBV5-4 and TRBJ2-3; perhaps TRBD2 as D (6 bases). The CDR3 loop spans 15 amino acids. Between the trimmed V and J ends, which lost 5 bases and 1 base, there was a span of 14 bases. CDR1 SGHNT and CDR2 YYREEE come from the germline V gene (reference sequence). Full variable domain (rest looked up from reference TRBV5-4 and TRBJ2-3): ETGVTQSPTHLIKTRGQQVTLRCSSQSGHNTVSWYQQALGQGPQFIFQYYREEENGRGNFPPRFSGLQFPNYSSELNVNALELDDSALYLCASRTGERGTDTQYFGPGTRLTVL.

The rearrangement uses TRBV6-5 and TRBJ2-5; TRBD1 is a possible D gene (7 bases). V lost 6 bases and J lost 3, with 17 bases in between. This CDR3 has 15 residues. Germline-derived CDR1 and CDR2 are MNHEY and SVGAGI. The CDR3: CASSWRGTVKETQYF. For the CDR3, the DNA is TGTGCCAGCAGCTGGAGGGGGACAGTTAAAGAGACCCAGTACTTC.